This T cell receptor (beta chain) was profiled in a study of human T cells and chemical hapten exposure. Authors' processing steps: Counts of TCRs in each sample centred on a median of 95,638 and extended from roughly 25,000 to 750,000. TCRdb redid the calling of the RACE reads with MiXCR, one entry per CDR3 protein. TCRdb, not the original authors, processed these V and J calls. The table has 45,000 or so distinct CDR3 sequences, nearly 4.5% seen once; the top ten hold about 5.8%. This clonotype was detected ten times or more. Time point noted: healthy volunteer bleed at 2 weeks. Total RNA was isolated from whole blood that had not been fractionated. Germline V gives CDR1 MNHEY, CDR2 SMNVEV (reference sequence). The CDR3 length is 14 residues. With 8 bases removed from V and 5 bases from J, the gap between germline ends came to 15 bases.

The V and J genes are TRBV27 and TRBJ1-4; TRBD1 is a possible D gene (5 bases). The sample consisted of whole blood. The clonotype comes from a human donor in good health. Some clones in this sample may be carry-over from other donors' samples. CDR3 residues: CASLIRDGNEKLFF. DNA for the CDR3: TGTGCCAGCTTAATCCGGGACGGGAATGAAAAACTGTTTTTT.